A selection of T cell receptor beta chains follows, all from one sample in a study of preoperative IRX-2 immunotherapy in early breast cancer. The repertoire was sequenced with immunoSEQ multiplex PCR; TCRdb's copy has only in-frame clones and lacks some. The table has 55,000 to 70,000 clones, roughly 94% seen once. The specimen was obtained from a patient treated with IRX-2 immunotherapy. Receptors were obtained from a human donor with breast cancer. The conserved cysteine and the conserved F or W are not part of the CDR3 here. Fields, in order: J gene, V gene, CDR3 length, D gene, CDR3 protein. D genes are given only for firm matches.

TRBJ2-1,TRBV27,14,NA,ASSLRWRGTLNEQF
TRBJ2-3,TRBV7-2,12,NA,ASSLDWGTDTQY
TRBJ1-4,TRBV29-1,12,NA,SVGWGRKNEKLF
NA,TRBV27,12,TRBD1,ASSPDRVAHEQY
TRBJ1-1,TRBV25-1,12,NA,ASSHAEGDTEAF
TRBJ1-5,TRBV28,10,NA,ASRYSNQPQH
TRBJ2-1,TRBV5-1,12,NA,ASSISGSGDEQF
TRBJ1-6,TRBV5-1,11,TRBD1,ASSSGQGSPLH
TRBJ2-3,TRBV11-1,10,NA,ASSLKPDTQY
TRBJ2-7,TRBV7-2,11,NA,ASSFGRSYEQY
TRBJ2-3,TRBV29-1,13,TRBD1,SVGPSRTGTDTQY
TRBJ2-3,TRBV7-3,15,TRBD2,ASSPRLAGGPTDTQY
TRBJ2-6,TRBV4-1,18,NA,ASSQLQTRPLVSGANVLT
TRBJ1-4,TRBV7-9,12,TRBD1,ASSLYRGDEKLF
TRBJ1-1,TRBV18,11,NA,ASSPDRYTEAF
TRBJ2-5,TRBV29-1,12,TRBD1,SVEGQEGGETQY
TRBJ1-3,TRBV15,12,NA,ATSRARVGNTIY
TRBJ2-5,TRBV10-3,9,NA,ATGRGETQY
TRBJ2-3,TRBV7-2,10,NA,ASSLLTDTQY
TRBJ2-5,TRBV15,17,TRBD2,ATSRTPTAGTSGEETQY
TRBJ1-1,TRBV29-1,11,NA,SVLSVVNTEAF
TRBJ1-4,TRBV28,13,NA,ASSPAGGSREKLF
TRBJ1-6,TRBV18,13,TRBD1,ASSPDRDSYSPLH
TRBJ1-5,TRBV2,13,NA,ASSYLRDTNQPQH
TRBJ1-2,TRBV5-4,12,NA,ASSLVGARNGYT
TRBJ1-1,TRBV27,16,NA,ATPTPCLLVGRGVRAF
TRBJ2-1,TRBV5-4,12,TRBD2,ASIQGTRANEQF
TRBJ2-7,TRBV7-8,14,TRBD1,ASSLFGGTGSYEQY
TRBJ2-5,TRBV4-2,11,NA,ASSQDPRETQY
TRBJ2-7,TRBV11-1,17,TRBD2,ASSPPGLAGPRSSYEQY
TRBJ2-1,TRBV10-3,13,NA,AIRSKLNINNEQF
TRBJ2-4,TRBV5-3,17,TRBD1,ARSLKGQESRLAKNIQY
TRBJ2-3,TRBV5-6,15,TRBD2,ASSLVVAGGSTDTQY
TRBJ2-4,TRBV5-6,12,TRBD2,ASSLWGGVNIQY
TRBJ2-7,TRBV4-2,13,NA,ASSQNRDTTYEQY
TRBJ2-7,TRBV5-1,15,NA,ASSLATGPAPLYEQY
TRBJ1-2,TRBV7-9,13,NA,ASSLGARRGDGYT
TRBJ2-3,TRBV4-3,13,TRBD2,ASSQEWDGGNTQY
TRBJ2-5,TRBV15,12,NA,ATSRVRLSETQY
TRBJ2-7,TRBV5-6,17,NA,ASSLGSFFGLGVGYEQY
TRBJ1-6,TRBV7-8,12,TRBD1,ASRKQGARSPLH
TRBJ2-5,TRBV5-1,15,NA,ASSWGTQGRRGETQY
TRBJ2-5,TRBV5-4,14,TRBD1,ASSPGTGALGETQY
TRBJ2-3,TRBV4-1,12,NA,ASSQVGSTDTQY
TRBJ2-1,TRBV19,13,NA,ASSIGRTTYNEQF
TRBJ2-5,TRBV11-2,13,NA,ASSLGGLRAETQY